These 10 T cell receptor beta chains came from one sample sequenced in a study of T cell responses to AZD1222 COVID-19 vaccine. The table came from immunoSEQ multiplex PCR; TCRdb's copy has only in-frame clones and leaves some out. The table has roughly 150,000 clones, about 92% seen once. The sequencing used peripheral blood, collected 28 days after the second AZD1222 dose. These receptors came from an adult who received the AZD1222 COVID-19 vaccine.

The rearrangement links TRBV23-1 to TRBJ2-1; D unclear. TRBV23-1 is labeled an ORF, and its function is uncertain. The CDR3 covers 12 residues. The V end lost 2 bases, the J end lost 12 bases, and 11 bases lay between the germline ends. CDR3 residues: CASSQQRTGQFF. The CDR3 region has the DNA TGCGCCAGCAGTCAACAAAGGACGGGGCAGTTCTTC.

The chain is built from TRBV5-1 and TRBJ2-5, with a weak D call TRBD2 (6 bases). V dropped 1 base and J dropped 5 bases, with 12 bases sitting between them. Looked up from germline, CDR1 is SGHRS and CDR2 is YFSETQ. The CDR3 totals 14 residues. The CDR3 region is CASSLLGLGETQYF. The CDR3 DNA is TGCGCCAGCAGCTTGTTGGGACTTGGGGAGACCCAGTACTTC.

The rearrangement joins TRBV11-3 to TRBJ2-1; perhaps TRBD2 as D (6 bases). V lost 4 bases and J lost 4, with 26 bases in between. Germline V gene data show CDR1 as SGHNT and CDR2 as YENEEA. The CDR3 sequence is 19 residues long. CDR3 protein: CASSSSEEGYGTGYNEQFF. In DNA, the CDR3 is TGTGCCAGCAGCTCCAGCGAGGAAGGCTATGGGACTGGATACAATGAGCAGTTCTTC.

The V and J genes are TRBV9 and TRBJ2-5; 9 bases align to TRBD1. The CDR3 totals 15 residues. Germline CDR1 reads SGDLS; CDR2 reads YYNGEE. V lost 4 bases to trimming and J lost 4 bases; unmatched junction nucleotides: 8. The CDR3 DNA reads as TGTGCCAGCAGCCACGGGACAGGGACGAGAGAGACCCAGTACTTC. This translates into CASSHGTGTRETQYF.

This rearrangement joins TRBV29-1 to TRBJ2-7, with 7 bases fitting TRBD1. The length of the CDR3 is 15 residues. Germline-derived CDR1 and CDR2 are SQVTM and ANQGSEA. Trimming cost V 7 bases and J 0 bases; bases outside gene matches: 12. Written as DNA, the CDR3 is TGCAGCGCCAGACGATACCGGGACAGCTCCTACGAGCAGTACTTC. Encoded protein: CSARRYRDSSYEQYF.

The chain carries TRBV11-3 and TRBJ2-6; D remains ambiguous. The germline V and J ends were trimmed by 5 bases and 2 bases, with 1 base remaining between them. Per the germline V gene, CDR1 is SGHNT and CDR2 is YENEEA. The CDR3 sequence is 12 residues long. CDR3 DNA: TGTGCCAGCAGCCCTGGGGCCAACGTCCTGACTTTC. Encoded protein: CASSPGANVLTF.

The chain carries TRBV18 and TRBJ2-7; D remains ambiguous. This CDR3 contains 15 residues. The germline CDR1 and CDR2 sequences are KGHSH and LQKENI. V shed 0 bases and J shed 0 bases, with 9 bases lying between them. Here the CDR3 reads CASSPPSSSSYEQYF. The CDR3 DNA is TGTGCCAGCTCACCACCGTCGAGCAGCTCCTACGAGCAGTACTTC.

The CDR3, as DNA: TGCGCCAGCAGCCCACCCGGATCGGCTGGGGCTTTCTTT. This translates into CASSPPGSAGAFF. The chain combines TRBV4-1 with TRBJ1-1; the D is unclear. The CDR3 loop spans 13 amino acids. V dropped 4 bases and J dropped 11 bases, with 17 bases sitting between them. Germline V gene data show CDR1 as MGHRA and CDR2 as YSYEKL.

The V and J genes are TRBV28 and TRBJ1-1; D call uncertain. The CDR3 extends over 13 amino acids. Trimming cost V 6 bases and J 6 bases, with 14 bases left between them. Germline V gene lookup returns CDR1 MDHEN and CDR2 SYDVKM. The CDR3 sequence: CASSPYPGAEAFF. In nucleotides, the CDR3 is TGTGCCAGCAGCCCATATCCGGGAGCTGAAGCTTTCTTT.

The J gene is TRBJ1-2, the V gene TRBV9; 10 positions match TRBD1. Germline V CDR1 and CDR2: SGDLS, YYNGEE. This CDR3 comprises 14 residues. J lost 4 bases, V lost 3 bases, and 3 bases had no gene match. CDR3 coding DNA: TGTGCCAGCAGCGGGGGACAGGGGCCCTATGGCTACACCTTC. It translates to CASSGGQGPYGYTF.